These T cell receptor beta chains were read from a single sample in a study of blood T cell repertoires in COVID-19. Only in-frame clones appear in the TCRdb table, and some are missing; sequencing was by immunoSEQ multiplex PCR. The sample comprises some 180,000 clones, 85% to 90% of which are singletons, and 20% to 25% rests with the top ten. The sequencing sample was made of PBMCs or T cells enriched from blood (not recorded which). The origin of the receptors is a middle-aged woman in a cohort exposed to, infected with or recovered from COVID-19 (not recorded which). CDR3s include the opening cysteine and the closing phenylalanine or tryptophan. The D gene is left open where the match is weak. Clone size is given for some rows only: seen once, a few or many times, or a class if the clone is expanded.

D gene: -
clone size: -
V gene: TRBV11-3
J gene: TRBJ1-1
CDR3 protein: CASSLWVEGTEAFF
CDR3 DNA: TGTGCCAGCAGCTTATGGGTCGAGGGCACTGAAGCTTTCTTT

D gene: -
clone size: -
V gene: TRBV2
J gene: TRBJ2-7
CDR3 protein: CASSEGGGLSYEQYF
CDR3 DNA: TGTGCCAGCAGTGAGGGGGGGGGCCTGTCCTACGAGCAGTACTTC

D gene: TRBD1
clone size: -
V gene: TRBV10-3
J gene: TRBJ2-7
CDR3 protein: CASCATGIDEQYF
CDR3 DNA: TGTGCCTCGTGTGCGACAGGGATCGACGAGCAGTACTTC

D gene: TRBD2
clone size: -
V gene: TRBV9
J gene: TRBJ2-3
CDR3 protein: CASSVARASGGGASTDTQYF
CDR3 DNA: TGTGCCAGCAGCGTAGCTAGAGCTAGCGGAGGTGGAGCTAGCACAGATACGCAGTATTTT

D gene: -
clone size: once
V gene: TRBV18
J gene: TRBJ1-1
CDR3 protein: CASSPPGRRPNTEAFF
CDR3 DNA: TGTGCCAGCTCACCTCCGGGGAGACGGCCGAACACTGAAGCTTTCTTT

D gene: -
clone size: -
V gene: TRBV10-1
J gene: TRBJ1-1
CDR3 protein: CASSPPGANTEAFF
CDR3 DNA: TGCGCCAGCAGTCCCCCAGGGGCGAACACTGAAGCTTTCTTT

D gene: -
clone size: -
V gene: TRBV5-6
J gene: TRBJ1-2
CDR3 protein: CASSFRANYGYTF
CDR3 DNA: TGTGCCAGCAGCTTTAGAGCGAACTATGGCTACACCTTC

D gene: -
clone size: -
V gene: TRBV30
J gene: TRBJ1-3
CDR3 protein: CAWSVASGNTIYF
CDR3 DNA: TGTGCCTGGAGTGTGGCATCCGGAAACACCATATATTTT

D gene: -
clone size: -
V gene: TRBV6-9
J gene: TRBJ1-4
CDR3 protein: CASSYFEGAEKLFF
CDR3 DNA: TGTGCCAGCAGTTACTTTGAAGGGGCGGAAAAACTGTTTTTT

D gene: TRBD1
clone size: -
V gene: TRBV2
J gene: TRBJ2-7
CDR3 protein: CASNPQGQKVYYEQYF
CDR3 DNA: TGTGCCAGCAATCCCCAGGGACAGAAAGTTTATTACGAGCAGTACTTC

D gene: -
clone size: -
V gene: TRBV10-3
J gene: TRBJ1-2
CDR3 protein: CAISESMGGARGYTF
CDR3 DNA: TGTGCCATCAGTGAGTCGATGGGGGGGGCGCGTGGCTACACCTTC

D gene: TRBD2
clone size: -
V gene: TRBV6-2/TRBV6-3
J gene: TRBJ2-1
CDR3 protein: CASSFSISGVSSYNEQFF
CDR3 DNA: TGTGCCAGCAGTTTTTCCATTAGCGGGGTGAGCTCCTACAATGAGCAGTTCTTC

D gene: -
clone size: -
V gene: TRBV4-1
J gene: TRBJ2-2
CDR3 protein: CASSQVKGAQTGELFF
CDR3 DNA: TGCGCCAGCAGCCAAGTTAAAGGGGCCCAGACCGGGGAGCTGTTTTTT

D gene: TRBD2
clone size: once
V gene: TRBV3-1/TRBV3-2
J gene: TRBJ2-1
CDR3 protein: CASSDVLADTYNEQFF
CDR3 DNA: TGTGCCAGCAGCGACGTACTAGCGGATACCTACAATGAGCAGTTCTTC

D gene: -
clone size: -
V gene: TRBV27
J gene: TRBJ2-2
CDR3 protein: CASSRQVYTGELFF
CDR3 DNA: TGTGCCAGCAGTCGACAGGTGTACACCGGGGAGCTGTTTTTT

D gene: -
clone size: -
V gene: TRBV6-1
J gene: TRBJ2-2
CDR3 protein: CASSEGLGELFF
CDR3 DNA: TGTGCCAGCAGTGAGGGCTTAGGGGAGCTGTTTTTT

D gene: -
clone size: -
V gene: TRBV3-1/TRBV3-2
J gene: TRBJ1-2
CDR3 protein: CASSQGGGDYGYTF
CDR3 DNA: TGTGCCAGCAGCCAAGGGGGCGGAGACTATGGCTACACCTTC

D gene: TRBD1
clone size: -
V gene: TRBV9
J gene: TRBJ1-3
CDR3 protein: CASSSQQGANSGNTIYF
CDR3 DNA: TGTGCCAGCAGCTCCCAACAGGGGGCCAACTCTGGAAACACCATATATTTT

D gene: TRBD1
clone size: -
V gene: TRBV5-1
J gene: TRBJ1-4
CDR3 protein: CASSLGQGATNEKLFF
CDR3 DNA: TGCGCCAGCAGCTTGGGGCAGGGGGCGACTAATGAAAAACTGTTTTTT

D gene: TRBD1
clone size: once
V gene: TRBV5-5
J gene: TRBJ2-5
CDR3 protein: CASSHFTGTGETQYF
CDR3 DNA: TGTGCCAGCAGCCATTTCACCGGGACAGGGGAGACCCAGTACTTC

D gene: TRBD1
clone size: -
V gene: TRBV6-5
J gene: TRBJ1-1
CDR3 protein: CASGDRGPEAFF
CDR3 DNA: TGTGCCAGCGGGGACAGGGGTCCTGAAGCTTTCTTT

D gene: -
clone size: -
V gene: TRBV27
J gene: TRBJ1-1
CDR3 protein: CASSLAGFLITEAFF
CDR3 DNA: TGTGCCAGCAGTTTAGCCGGGTTCCTTATCACTGAAGCTTTCTTT

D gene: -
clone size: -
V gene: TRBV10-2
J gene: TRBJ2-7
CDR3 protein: CASTAGPYEQYF
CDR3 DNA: TGCGCCAGCACCGCGGGTCCCTACGAGCAGTACTTC

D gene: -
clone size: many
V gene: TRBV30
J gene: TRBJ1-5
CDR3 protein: CASRQGNQPQHF
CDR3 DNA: TGTGCCTCCCGACAGGGCAATCAGCCCCAGCATTTT

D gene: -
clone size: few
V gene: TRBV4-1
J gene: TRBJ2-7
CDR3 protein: CASSQEVQIYEQYF
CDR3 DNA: TGCGCCAGCAGCCAAGAAGTTCAGATCTACGAGCAGTACTTC